There are many counts of the clone carrying this TCR beta chain. The sample is drawn from a study of early T cells in non-severe SARS-CoV-2 infection. Study-wide context: From unsorted whole blood, bulk RNA was sequenced, and the chains remained unpaired.

The CDR3 runs 15 residues. Trimming cost V 0 bases and J 2 bases, with 10 bases left between them. The germline CDR1 and CDR2 sequences are MGHRA and YSYEKL. Attachment of unique molecular identifiers was made to individual cDNA molecules. TCRdb called the 5' RACE reads again in MiXCR, with one record for every CDR3 protein. The data show approximately 40,000 distinct CDR3 sequences, about a tenth seen once. Sequenced material: whole blood. The receptor was isolated from an adult who was a healthcare worker with PCR-confirmed SARS-CoV-2 infection or an uninfected control (not recorded which). This chain joins TRBV4-1 and TRBJ1-2; D is perhaps TRBD1 (6 bases). The CDR3 spells CASSQEGHNNYGYTF. Written as DNA, the CDR3 is TGCGCCAGCAGCCAAGAGGGACACAACAACTATGGCTACACCTTC.